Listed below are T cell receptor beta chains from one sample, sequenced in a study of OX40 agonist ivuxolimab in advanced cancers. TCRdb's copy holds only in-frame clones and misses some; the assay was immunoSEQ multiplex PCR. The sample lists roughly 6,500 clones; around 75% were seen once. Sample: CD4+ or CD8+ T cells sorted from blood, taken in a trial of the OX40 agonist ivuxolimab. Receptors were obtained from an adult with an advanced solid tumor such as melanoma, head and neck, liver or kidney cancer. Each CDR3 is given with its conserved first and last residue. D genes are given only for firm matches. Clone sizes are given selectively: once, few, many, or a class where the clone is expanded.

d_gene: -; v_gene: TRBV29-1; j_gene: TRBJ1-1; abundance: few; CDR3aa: CSVEYGLTEAFF; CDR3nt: TGCAGCGTTGAGTACGGGTTGACTGAAGCTTTCTTT
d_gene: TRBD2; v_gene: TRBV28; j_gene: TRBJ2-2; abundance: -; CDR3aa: CASRRIAGTVPGELFF; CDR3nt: TGTGCCAGCAGGAGAATAGCGGGAACGGTCCCCGGGGAGCTGTTTTTT
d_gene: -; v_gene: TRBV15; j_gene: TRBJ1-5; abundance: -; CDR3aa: CATGNGGDNQPQHF; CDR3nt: TGTGCCACCGGGAACGGAGGGGACAATCAGCCCCAGCATTTT
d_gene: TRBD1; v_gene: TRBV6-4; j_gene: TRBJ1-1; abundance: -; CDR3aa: CASSPGGRGPNGEAFF; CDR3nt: TGTGCCAGCAGTCCCGGGGGCAGGGGGCCTAATGGTGAAGCTTTCTTT
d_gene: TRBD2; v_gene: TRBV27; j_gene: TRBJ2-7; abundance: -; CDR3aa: CASSSAGGPDEQYF; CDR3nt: TGTGCCAGCAGTTCGGCGGGGGGGCCGGACGAGCAGTACTTC
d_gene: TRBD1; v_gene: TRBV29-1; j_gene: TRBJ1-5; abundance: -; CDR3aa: CSVEDYWEGQESAQHF; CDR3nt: TGCAGCGTTGAAGACTACTGGGAGGGACAGGAATCAGCCCAGCATTTT
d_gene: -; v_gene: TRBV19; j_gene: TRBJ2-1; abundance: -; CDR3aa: CASTPSSGYSYNEQFF; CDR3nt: TGTGCCAGTACCCCAAGCAGCGGATACTCCTACAATGAGCAGTTCTTC
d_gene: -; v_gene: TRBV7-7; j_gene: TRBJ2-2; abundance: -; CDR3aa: CASSDVEFSGELFF; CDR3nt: TGTGCTAGCAGCGACGTAGAGTTTAGCGGGGAGCTGTTTTTT
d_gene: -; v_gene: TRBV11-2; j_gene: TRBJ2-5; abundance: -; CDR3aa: CASSFTGGETQYF; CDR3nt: TGTGCCAGCAGCTTCACCGGGGGAGAGACCCAGTACTTC
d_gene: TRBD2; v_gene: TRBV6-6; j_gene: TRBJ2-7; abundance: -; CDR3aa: CASRRLAGESEQYF; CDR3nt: TGTGCCAGCAGGAGACTAGCGGGAGAAAGCGAGCAGTACTTC
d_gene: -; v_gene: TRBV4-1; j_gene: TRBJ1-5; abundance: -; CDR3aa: CASSQDLSRYQPQHF; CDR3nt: TGCGCCAGCAGCCAAGATCTCAGCAGGTACCAGCCCCAGCATTTT
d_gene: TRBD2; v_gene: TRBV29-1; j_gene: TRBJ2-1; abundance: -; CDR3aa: CSVDGLAGRHSYNEQFF; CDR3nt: TGCAGCGTGGACGGCCTAGCGGGAAGACACTCCTACAATGAGCAGTTCTTC
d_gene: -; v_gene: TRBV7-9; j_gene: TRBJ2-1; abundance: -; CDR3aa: CASSPSSYNEQFF; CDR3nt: TGTGCCAGCAGCCCAAGCTCCTACAATGAGCAGTTCTTC
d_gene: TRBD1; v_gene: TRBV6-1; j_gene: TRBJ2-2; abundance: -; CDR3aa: CASSDPRIDRGAGELFF; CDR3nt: TGTGCCAGCAGTGACCCTCGGATTGACAGGGGTGCCGGGGAGCTGTTTTTT
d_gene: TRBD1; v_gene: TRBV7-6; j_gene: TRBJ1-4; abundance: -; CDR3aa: CASSLRDRGGEKLFF; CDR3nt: TGTGCCAGCAGCTTACGGGACAGGGGCGGTGAAAAACTGTTTTTT
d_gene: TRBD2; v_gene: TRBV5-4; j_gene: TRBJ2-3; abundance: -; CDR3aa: CASSWGTSGGLTDTQYF; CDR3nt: TGTGCCAGCAGCTGGGGGACTAGCGGGGGCCTCACAGATACGCAGTATTTT
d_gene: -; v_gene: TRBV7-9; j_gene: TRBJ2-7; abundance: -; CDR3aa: CASSLEGGRGYEQYF; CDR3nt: TGTGCCAGCAGCTTAGAAGGGGGGAGGGGATACGAGCAGTACTTC
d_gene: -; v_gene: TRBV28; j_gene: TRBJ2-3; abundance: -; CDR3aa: CASSPDLDTQYF; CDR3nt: TGTGCCAGCAGTCCGGATCTGGATACGCAGTATTTT
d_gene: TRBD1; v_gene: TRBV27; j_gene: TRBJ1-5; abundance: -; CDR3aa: CASSLRGYSNQPQHF; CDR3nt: TGTGCCAGCAGCCTCAGGGGGTATAGCAATCAGCCCCAGCATTTT
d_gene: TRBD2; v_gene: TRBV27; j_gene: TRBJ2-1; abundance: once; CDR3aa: CASSFGLAAEQFF; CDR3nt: TGTGCCAGCAGTTTCGGTCTAGCGGCTGAGCAGTTCTTC
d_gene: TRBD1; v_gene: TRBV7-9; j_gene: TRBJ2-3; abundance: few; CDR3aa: CASSFGQGEDTQYF; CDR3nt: TGTGCCAGCAGTTTCGGACAGGGTGAAGATACGCAGTATTTT